The 32 T cell receptor beta chains below were found in one sample sequenced in a study of blood T cell repertoires in COVID-19. Generated by immunoSEQ multiplex PCR, the TCRdb table keeps only in-frame clones and is missing some. The profile shows about 76,000 clones, around 83% of them singletons. Sequences were obtained from peripheral blood. Every receptor here comes from a man older than 75 with acute or convalescent COVID-19.

This clone is large in the sample. The rearrangement links TRBV4-3 to TRBJ2-2; D gene ambiguous. In germline, CDR1 is LGHNA, CDR2 YSLEER. V gave up 0 bases and J gave up 3 bases, with 14 bases separating them. This CDR3 contains 17 residues. CDR3 residues: CASSQDKLLMDTGELFF. The CDR3 DNA reads as TGCGCCAGCAGCCAAGATAAACTATTGATGGACACCGGGGAGCTGTTTTTT.

The CDR3 DNA reads as TGCGCCAGCAGCTTGGCTGGGGCTAGCGGGAGTGGGGAATCCGAGCAGTACTTC. Encoded protein: CASSLAGASGSGESEQYF. The J gene is TRBJ2-7, the V gene TRBV5-1; 10 bases line up with TRBD2. Looked up from germline, CDR1 is SGHRS and CDR2 is YFSETQ. The CDR3 totals 18 residues. V shed 0 bases, J shed 6 bases, and the junction held 15 bases outside the gene matches.

This chain joins TRBV5-1 and TRBJ2-3, with 7 bases lining up with TRBD2. The CDR3 is 16 amino acids. V dropped 5 bases and J dropped 2; count of bases not matched to a gene: 11. CDR1 is SGHRS, CDR2 YFSETQ, per germline. The CDR3, as DNA: TGCGCCAGCAGAGAGACTAGCTGGGTGGACACAGATACGCAGTATTTT. Its protein product is CASRETSWVDTDTQYF.

This clone was seen more than once but under ten times. As DNA, the CDR3 is TGTGCCACCCAGGGGGCTATCCAAGAGACCCAGTACTTC. Amino acid sequence: CATQGAIQETQYF. This chain links TRBV24-1 with TRBJ2-5; 8 bases map to TRBD1. Trimming took 9 bases from V and 1 from J; bases not matched to a gene: 3. This CDR3 contains 13 residues. Germline values: CDR1 KGHDR, CDR2 SFDVKD.

The chain employs TRBV6-5 and TRBJ1-3, with 7 bases that match TRBD1. The V gene end was trimmed by 5 bases and the J gene end by 1 base; junction bases not matched to a gene: 5. This CDR3 has 15 amino acids. Looked up from germline, CDR1 is MNHEY and CDR2 is SVGAGI. CDR3 sequence reads: CASSLDRSSGNTIYF. CDR3 DNA sequence: TGTGCCAGCAGTCTGGACAGGTCTTCTGGAAACACCATATATTTT.

A single count supports this clone. This rearrangement joins TRBV10-3 to TRBJ2-1, with TRBD2 matching over 7 bases. V lost 6 bases to trimming and J lost 7 bases; unmatched junction nucleotides: 9. The germline V gene has CDR1 ENHRY and CDR2 SYGVKD. This CDR3 comprises 14 residues. This CDR3 is CAIRAGLFENEQFF. For the CDR3, the DNA is TGTGCCATCAGGGCGGGACTATTTGAGAATGAGCAGTTCTTC.

The rearrangement links TRBV2 to TRBJ2-6, with TRBD2 as a possible D gene (6 bases). This CDR3 contains 20 residues. Germline CDR1 reads SNHLY; CDR2 reads FYNNEI. Between the trimmed V and J ends, which lost 4 bases and 3 bases, there was a span of 25 bases. CDR3 amino acids: CASSGTTKGTLGGGANVLTF. In DNA form, the CDR3 reads TGTGCCAGCAGTGGGACGACAAAGGGTACCTTGGGGGGTGGGGCCAACGTCCTGACTTTC. Variable domain in full (rest from reference TRBV2 and TRBJ2-6): EPEVTQTPSHQVTQMGQEVILRCVPISNHLYFYWYRQILGQKVEFLVSFYNNEISEKSEIFDDQFSVERPDGSNFTLKIRSTKLEDSAMYFCASSGTTKGTLGGGANVLTFGAGSRLTVL.

DNA for the CDR3: TGTGCCAGCAGCGGACAGGGAAATCAGCCCCAGCATTTT. Translation: CASSGQGNQPQHF. The rearrangement uses TRBV9 and TRBJ1-5, with 7 bases lining up with TRBD1. Per the germline V gene, CDR1 is SGDLS and CDR2 is YYNGEE. CDR3 size: 13 residues. The J segment lost 4 bases and the V segment lost 3 bases, leaving 1 base of the junction unmatched.

The CDR3 bases are TGTGCCAGCAGGTACCCGTCGGGACTTAAAAGCACTGAAGCTTTCTTT. Encoded protein: CASRYPSGLKSTEAFF. The V gene is TRBV6-5, the J gene TRBJ1-1; weak D call: TRBD1 (5 bases). The CDR3 runs to 16 residues. V was clipped by 6 bases and J by 4 bases, with 21 bases between them. Per the germline V gene, CDR1 is MNHEY and CDR2 is SVGAGI.

V is TRBV7-3 and J is TRBJ1-3; D gene uncertain. From germline, CDR1 is SGHTA and CDR2 FQGTGA. The CDR3 loop spans 16 amino acids. With 2 bases removed from V and 3 bases from J, the gap between germline ends came to 14 bases. The CDR3, as DNA: TGTGCCAGCAGCTTAGGTCATAAGGGAGGTGGAAACACCATATATTTT. Translation gives CASSLGHKGGGNTIYF.

This clone was seen only once. The chain is built from TRBV14 and TRBJ1-4; the D gene is possibly TRBD1 (6 bases). This CDR3 is 18 amino acids long. Trimming took 0 bases from V and 3 from J, leaving 17 bases between them. Germline loops: CDR1 SGHDN, CDR2 FVKESK. CDR3 in amino acids: CASSQDWDNARSNEKLFF. CDR3 nucleotide sequence: TGTGCCAGCAGCCAAGATTGGGACAACGCTCGGTCTAATGAAAAACTGTTTTTT.

The rearrangement joins TRBV28 to TRBJ1-5, with a possible D match to TRBD1 (5 bases). V was pared by 6 bases and J by 2 bases, with 11 bases between. The germline gives CDR1 MDHEN, CDR2 SYDVKM. The CDR3 loop spans 14 amino acids. This CDR3 is CASRTGLRNQPQHF. CDR3 DNA: TGTGCCAGCAGAACGGGACTGCGCAATCAGCCCCAGCATTTT.

Comment on this clone: Compared with germline, one end of the junction differs, possibly owing to a read error. Within the sample, other DNA sequences also encode this same CDR3. V usage is TRBV7-2 and J usage is TRBJ1-5; 7 bases are shared with TRBD1. Germline assignment: CDR1 SGHTA and CDR2 FQGNSA. The CDR3 consists of 16 residues. CDR3 sequence: CASSFSGTANNQPQHF. DNA of the CDR3: TGTGCAAGCAGCTTTAGCGGGACAGCCAACAATCAGCCCCAGCATTTT.

V is TRBV3-1 (or the pseudogene TRBV3-2) and J is TRBJ2-1; 8 bases are shared with TRBD1. Germline V gives CDR1 LGHDT, CDR2 YNNKEL (reference sequence). This CDR3 region has 15 residues. After removal of 1 base from V and 5 bases from J, the junction contained 4 bases not matched to a gene. The CDR3 DNA reads TGTGCCAGCAGCCAAGGGACAGGGACCCACAATGAGCAGTTCTTC. Translated, it gives CASSQGTGTHNEQFF.

The rearrangement joins TRBV7-3 to TRBJ1-1; a weak D match, TRBD1 (5 bases). Germline CDR1 SGHTA, CDR2 FQGTGA. V was trimmed by 5 bases and J by 2 bases, leaving 15 bases between them. The CDR3 is made up of 15 amino acids. The CDR3 DNA reads as TGTGCCAGCAGCAGCTCGGGGGGAATCAACACTGAAGCTTTCTTT. Its translation: CASSSSGGINTEAFF.

This clone was seen once. J is TRBJ2-1 and V is TRBV5-1; D ambiguous. Germline values: CDR1 SGHRS, CDR2 YFSETQ. The CDR3 loop spans 16 amino acids. V was shortened by 0 bases and J by 0 bases, with 10 bases between the two germline ends. CDR3 sequence reads: CASSLVAGSSYNEQFF. The CDR3, as DNA: TGCGCCAGCAGCTTGGTTGCAGGAAGCTCCTACAATGAGCAGTTCTTC.

CDR3: CASSLGLAGVADTQYF. In DNA form, the CDR3 reads TGTGCCAGCAGCTTGGGACTAGCGGGAGTGGCGGATACGCAGTATTTT. This sequence joins TRBV5-4 and TRBJ2-3; 12 bases fit TRBD2. CDR1 and CDR2 (germline): SGHNT, YYREEE (reference sequence). The trim removed 0 bases at V and 6 bases at J, leaving 5 bases unmatched. The CDR3 sequence is 16 residues long.

The chain recombines TRBV2 with TRBJ1-3, with 7 bases matching TRBD1. There are 12 residues in the CDR3. Germline V gives CDR1 SNHLY, CDR2 FYNNEI. J was trimmed by 2 bases and V by 8 bases; bases with no gene match: 0. CDR3 in amino acids: CASGTAGNTIYF. CDR3 DNA: TGTGCCAGCGGGACAGCTGGAAACACCATATATTTT.

The chain recombines TRBV4-2 with TRBJ1-6, with TRBD1 as a possible D gene (6 bases). V was shortened by 3 bases and J by 5 bases, with 11 bases between the two germline ends. CDR3 size: 15 residues. Germline V lookup: CDR1 LGHNA, CDR2 YNFKEQ. The CDR3 coding sequence is TGTGCCAGCAGCCAGGGGGCGGCGGATAATTCACCCCTCCACTTT. Protein product: CASSQGAADNSPLHF.

The J gene is TRBJ1-5, the V gene TRBV30; no firm D call. The CDR3 contains 13 residues. V gave up 2 bases and J gave up 4 bases, with 9 bases separating them. Germline CDR1 and CDR2: GTSNPN and SVGIG (reference sequence). The CDR3 reads CAWSFGRNQPQHF. CDR3 DNA sequence: TGTGCCTGGAGTTTTGGGAGAAATCAGCCCCAGCATTTT. Using reference TRBV30 and TRBJ1-5 for the parts outside the CDR3, the full variable domain is SQTIHQWPATLVQPVGSPLSLECTVEGTSNPNLYWYRQAAGRGLQLLFYSVGIGQISSEVPQNLSASRPQDRQFILSSKKLLLSDSGFYLCAWSFGRNQPQHFGDGTRLSIL.

The V gene is TRBV18, the J gene TRBJ1-1; TRBD1 matches 7 bases. Germline-derived CDR1 and CDR2 are KGHSH and LQKENI. This CDR3 spans 15 amino acids. The J segment lost 5 bases and the V segment lost 1 base, leaving 7 bases of the junction unmatched. The CDR3 protein is CASSPQGAGNTEAFF. In DNA, the CDR3 is TGTGCCAGCTCACCACAGGGGGCCGGGAATACTGAAGCTTTCTTT.

The chain links TRBV7-9 to TRBJ2-7; D perhaps matches TRBD2 (5 bases). This CDR3 has 13 amino acids. Trimming cost V 5 bases and J 4 bases, with 12 bases left between them. The germline gives CDR1 SEHNR, CDR2 FQNEAQ (reference sequence). The CDR3 reads CASSPGLIYEQYF. As DNA, the CDR3 is TGTGCCAGCAGCCCCGGACTCATTTACGAGCAGTACTTC. The complete variable domain, with remaining parts taken from reference TRBV7-9 and TRBJ2-7, reads DTGVSQNPRHKITKRGQNVTFRCDPISEHNRLYWYRQTLGQGPEFLTYFQNEAQLEKSRLLSDRFSAERPKGSFSTLEIQRTEQGDSAMYLCASSPGLIYEQYFGPGTRLTVT.

This sequence joins TRBV27 and TRBJ2-3; a possible D gene is TRBD2 (5 bases). V was shortened by 2 bases and J by 2 bases, with 14 bases between the two germline ends. CDR1 and CDR2 (germline): MNHEY, SMNVEV (reference sequence). The CDR3 extends over 16 amino acids. The CDR3 DNA is TGTGCCAGCAGTTTAAACGGGGTTCGGGCCACAGATACGCAGTATTTT. This codes for CASSLNGVRATDTQYF.

The CDR3 nucleotides are TGTGCCAGCAACAGACAGGGCGGTTCACCCCTCCACTTT. Protein product: CASNRQGGSPLHF. V is TRBV2 and J is TRBJ1-6, with 7 bases matching TRBD1. Germline V gives CDR1 SNHLY, CDR2 FYNNEI. Losses at the gene ends were 7 bases for V and 9 bases for J; bases not matched to a gene: 6. This CDR3 region has 13 residues.

The chain combines TRBV19 with TRBJ2-7; D is uncertain. This CDR3 spans 14 amino acids. The germline V and J ends were trimmed by 5 bases and 3 bases, with 14 bases remaining between them. The germline CDR1 and CDR2 sequences are LNHDA and SQIVND (reference sequence). The CDR3 spells CASSLSELFYEQYF. The CDR3 DNA follows: TGTGCCAGTAGTCTCTCTGAGCTATTCTACGAGCAGTACTTC.

V is TRBV28 and J is TRBJ1-2; 8 bases match TRBD1. Trimming took 8 bases from V and 4 from J; bases not matched to a gene: 12. The CDR3 is made up of 15 amino acids. Germline CDR1 and CDR2: MDHEN and SYDVKM. CDR3 bases: TGTGCCAGCTCCCTAGACAGGGGAGGGCCCTATGGCTACACCTTC. This gives the protein CASSLDRGGPYGYTF.

The chain uses TRBV9 and TRBJ2-7, with 14 bases lining up with TRBD2. Germline V lookup: CDR1 SGDLS, CDR2 YYNGEE. V dropped 3 bases and J dropped 0; count of bases not matched to a gene: 2. The CDR3 is 16 residues long. The CDR3 here is CASSAGTSGSSYEQYF. As DNA, the CDR3 is TGTGCCAGCAGCGCTGGGACTAGCGGGAGCTCCTACGAGCAGTACTTC.

The V and J genes are TRBV3-1 (or the pseudogene TRBV3-2) and TRBJ2-2; D perhaps matches TRBD1 (5 bases). CDR3 length: 14 amino acids. The V end lost 4 bases, the J end lost 6 bases, and 12 bases lay between the germline ends. Germline loops: CDR1 LGHDT, CDR2 YNNKEL (reference sequence). The CDR3 spells CASSPKAGPGELFF. The CDR3 coding sequence is TGTGCCAGCAGCCCAAAAGCAGGGCCCGGGGAGCTGTTTTTT.

The chain recombines TRBV2 with TRBJ2-3, with 9 bases identical to TRBD2. This CDR3 has 18 residues. Germline CDR1 SNHLY, CDR2 FYNNEI. With V trimmed by 2 bases and J by 0 bases, 9 bases remained unmatched. This CDR3 reads CASSEMLAGSPSTDTQYF. The CDR3 coding sequence is TGTGCCAGCAGTGAAATGCTAGCGGGGAGCCCTAGCACAGATACGCAGTATTTT.

This clone was seen a few times. The V gene is TRBV19, the J gene TRBJ1-4; 8 positions agree with TRBD1. CDR3 length: 16 amino acids. Germline V gives CDR1 LNHDA, CDR2 SQIVND (reference sequence). V dropped 5 bases and J dropped 3; count of bases not matched to a gene: 8. The CDR3 protein is CASSDRGGRANEKLFF. CDR3 in DNA: TGTGCCAGTAGTGACAGGGGAGGTCGGGCTAATGAAAAACTGTTTTTT.

This clone showed up just once. The chain is built from TRBV28 and TRBJ1-4; 10 nucleotides agree with TRBD1. The CDR3 is 17 residues long. Germline V gives CDR1 MDHEN, CDR2 SYDVKM. Trimming at V came to 4 bases and at J to 10 bases, leaving 15 bases not matched to a gene. CDR3 region: CASSSTGTGAPRRKLFF. The CDR3 DNA follows: TGTGCCAGCAGTTCGACCGGGACAGGGGCCCCCAGGAGAAAACTGTTTTTT.

V and J are TRBV28 and TRBJ1-2; no clear D gene. This CDR3 region has 15 residues. The germline gives CDR1 MDHEN, CDR2 SYDVKM. V lost 4 bases, J lost 3 bases, and 15 bases lay in between. This CDR3 reads CASSSALGADYGYTF. CDR3 in DNA: TGTGCCAGCAGTTCAGCCCTGGGAGCAGACTATGGCTACACCTTC.